One and the same sample provided the 27 T cell receptor beta chains below, sequenced in a study of shared clonotypes between healthy human individuals. The assay was immunoSEQ multiplex PCR, and TCRdb's table has in-frame clones only and misses some. The sample shows 1.6 million or so clones, less than 99% of them seen only once. The specimen sequenced was naive CD4+ T cells sorted from blood. Subset here: CD45RA+ positively selected. These receptor sequences come from a man aged 25 to 40 in good health.

In this sample, this clone turned up a few times. This rearrangement joins TRBV10-3 to TRBJ2-2; D gene unclear. Germline-derived CDR1 and CDR2 are ENHRY and SYGVKD. This CDR3 is 12 amino acids long. Trimming cost V 4 bases and J 1 base, with 1 base left between them. The CDR3 bases are TGTGCCATCAGTGTGAACACCGGGGAGCTGTTTTTT. Its translation: CAISVNTGELFF.

Remarks on this clone: The identical CDR3 is also encoded by other nucleotide sequences in the sample. This chain connects TRBV14 to TRBJ2-7; perhaps D is TRBD1 or TRBD2 (6 bases each). In germline, CDR1 is SGHDN, CDR2 FVKESK. The CDR3 sequence is 13 residues long. V was shortened by 0 bases and J by 7 bases, with 10 bases between the two germline ends. The DNA of the CDR3 is TGTGCCAGCAGCCAAGATAGGAGGGGGGAGCAGTACTTC. Its protein is CASSQDRRGEQYF.

The chain carries TRBV7-9 and TRBJ2-1; 7 nucleotides agree with TRBD2. The junction had 12 bases not matched to a gene; V was cut back by 5 bases and J by 2 bases. Germline V CDR1 and CDR2: SEHNR, FQNEAQ (reference sequence). This CDR3 is built from 17 residues. CDR3 loop: CASSEPLRERTYNEQFF. In nucleotides, the CDR3 is TGTGCCAGCAGCGAACCTTTGCGGGAGCGCACCTACAATGAGCAGTTCTTC.

V is TRBV28 and J is TRBJ2-7; D is perhaps TRBD1 (6 bases). The CDR3 consists of 13 residues. CDR1 is MDHEN, CDR2 SYDVKM, per germline. V lost 5 bases and J lost 12, with 20 bases in between. The CDR3 region is CASSPRQVSAPYF. The CDR3 region has the DNA TGTGCCAGCAGTCCTCGACAGGTATCGGCGCCGTACTTC.

This chain joins TRBV25-1 and TRBJ2-1; 14 bases are a match to TRBD2. V was pared by 5 bases and J by 4 bases, with 7 bases of the junction left unmatched. Per germline, CDR1 MGHDK and CDR2 SYGVNS. CDR3 length: 17 residues. CDR3 bases: TGTGCCAGCAGTCTGACTAGCGGGAGGGCCAGGTACAATGAGCAGTTCTTC. Its protein product is CASSLTSGRARYNEQFF.

CDR3 coding DNA: TGTGCCAGCAGGGCTGGGGATACGCAGTATTTT. This encodes CASRAGDTQYF. This chain connects TRBV6-5 to TRBJ2-3; D unresolved. The germline CDR1 and CDR2 sequences are MNHEY and SVGAGI. CDR3 length: 11 residues. The V end was cut by 6 bases, the J end by 6 bases, with 7 bases between.

This clone was observed once. The genes are TRBV14 and TRBJ2-2; no clear D gene. V was trimmed by 1 base and J by 2 bases, leaving 11 bases between them. CDR1 SGHDN and CDR2 FVKESK come from the germline V gene. This CDR3 is built from 16 residues. Here the CDR3 reads CASSQGLVLNTGELFF. The CDR3 DNA sequence: TGTGCCAGCAGCCAAGGTCTGGTCCTCAACACCGGGGAGCTGTTTTTT.

The rearrangement uses TRBV9 and TRBJ1-3; no clear D. The V end lost 1 base, the J end lost 4 bases, and 9 bases lay between the germline ends. Germline CDR1 and CDR2: SGDLS and YYNGEE. The CDR3 has 14 residues. The chain's CDR3 is CASSVTSLGNTIYF. For the CDR3, the DNA is TGTGCCAGCAGCGTAACGAGTCTGGGAAACACCATATATTTT.

The gene calls are TRBV10-1 and TRBJ2-2; D gene ambiguous. V was clipped by 5 bases and J by 5 bases, with 9 bases between them. The germline gives CDR1 WNHNN, CDR2 SYGVQD (reference sequence). There are 13 residues in the CDR3. CDR3 DNA sequence: TGCGCCAGCAGTCAACAGCTTACCGGGGAGCTGTTTTTT. This encodes CASSQQLTGELFF.

This clone was observed a single time. The chain employs TRBV7-2 and TRBJ2-2; D may match TRBD1 or TRBD2 (5 bases each). The V gene lost 5 bases and the J gene lost 0 bases, with 19 bases spanning the gap. The CDR3 is made up of 18 amino acids. Germline values: CDR1 SGHTA, CDR2 FQGNSA. CDR3 nucleotide sequence: TGTGCCAGCAGCCTAAAACCGGGACGCAGCGCGAACACCGGGGAGCTGTTTTTT. Translation gives CASSLKPGRSANTGELFF. The whole variable domain, remainder taken from reference TRBV7-2 and TRBJ2-2, is GAGVSQSPSNKVTEKGKDVELRCDPISGHTALYWYRQSLGQGLEFLIYFQGNSAPDKSGLPSDRFSAERTGGSVSTLTIQRTQQEDSAVYLCASSLKPGRSANTGELFFGEGSRLTVL.

This chain uses TRBV5-1 with TRBJ2-1; 7 bases match TRBD2. The CDR3 covers 16 residues. Germline CDR1 and CDR2: SGHRS and YFSETQ. Unmatched junction bases numbered 7, after V lost 0 bases and J lost 4 bases. CDR3 loop: CASSLVLANLYNEQFF. CDR3 in DNA: TGCGCCAGCAGCTTGGTACTAGCGAATCTTTACAATGAGCAGTTCTTC. Based on the CDR3 plus reference TRBV5-1 and TRBJ2-1, the full variable domain is KAGVTQTPRYLIKTRGQQVTLSCSPISGHRSVSWYQQTPGQGLQFLFEYFSETQRNKGNFPGRFSGRQFSNSRSEMNVSTLELGDSALYLCASSLVLANLYNEQFFGPGTRLTVL.

This rearrangement joins TRBV29-1 to TRBJ1-5, with TRBD1 matching 7 bases. The V gene's germline CDR1 is SQVTM and CDR2 ANQGSEA. Germline trimming cut 5 bases from V and 3 bases from J; bases unmatched to any gene: 4. The CDR3 has 13 residues. Written as DNA, the CDR3 is TGCAGCGTTATAACAGGGGTCAATCAGCCCCAGCATTTT. As protein: CSVITGVNQPQHF.

The chain employs TRBV6-1 and TRBJ2-7; the match to TRBD2 covers 8 bases. Unmatched junction bases numbered 13, after V lost 10 bases and J lost 2 bases. Germline CDR1 and CDR2: MNHNS and SASEGT. The CDR3 consists of 15 residues. The DNA for the CDR3 is TGTGCCACCGCAGCGGGGGACAATCCCGCCTACGAGCAGTACTTC. This codes for CATAAGDNPAYEQYF.

The chain joins TRBV28 to TRBJ1-1; no definite D call. Germline CDR1 is MDHEN and CDR2 is SYDVKM. This CDR3 has 14 residues. Trimming removed 5 bases at V and 1 base at J, with 11 bases between. The CDR3 loop reads CASSKGRKNTEAFF. The CDR3 DNA reads TGTGCCAGCAGTAAAGGACGGAAGAACACTGAAGCTTTCTTT.

CDR3 in amino acids: CASSETGGRNTGELFF. CDR3 DNA sequence: TGCGCCAGCAGCGAGACAGGAGGGCGGAACACCGGGGAGCTGTTTTTT. The V gene is TRBV4-3, the J gene TRBJ2-2; the D call may be TRBD1 or TRBD2 (6 bases each). Trimming removed 5 bases from V and 1 base from J, with 14 bases in between. CDR1 LGHNA and CDR2 YSLEER come from the germline V gene. The CDR3 contains 16 residues.

On this clone itself: Other DNA sequences of this sample code for an identical CDR3. This chain connects TRBV11-3 to TRBJ2-1; D is ambiguous. From germline, CDR1 is SGHNT and CDR2 YENEEA. The V end lost 3 bases, the J end lost 0 bases, and 3 bases lay between the germline ends. The CDR3 extends over 13 amino acids. The CDR3 here is CASSFSSYNEQFF. CDR3 bases: TGTGCCAGCAGCTTCTCCTCCTACAATGAGCAGTTCTTC.

This clone was recorded once. The chain is built from TRBV6-1 and TRBJ2-3, with TRBD1 matching over 8 bases. Germline CDR1 is MNHNS and CDR2 is SASEGT. Germline trimming cut 4 bases from V and 2 bases from J; bases unmatched to any gene: 8. The CDR3 totals 16 residues. In nucleotides, the CDR3 is TGTGCCAGCAGTGGAGCCCGGGACAGGTTCACAGATACGCAGTATTTT. Translated, it gives CASSGARDRFTDTQYF.

This clone showed up just once. The rearrangement links TRBV9 to TRBJ2-7, with 8 bases matching TRBD2. CDR1 is SGDLS and CDR2 is YYNGEE in the germline V gene. Trimming at V came to 3 bases and at J to 5 bases, leaving 4 bases not matched to a gene. CDR3 length: 13 amino acids. The CDR3 sequence is CASSASGGHEQYF. CDR3 bases: TGTGCCAGCAGCGCCTCGGGAGGGCACGAGCAGTACTTC.

The rearrangement links TRBV29-1 to TRBJ1-2; D is uncertain. The germline CDR1 and CDR2 sequences are SQVTM and ANQGSEA. This CDR3 has 13 amino acids. Between the trimmed V and J ends, which lost 8 bases and 8 bases, there was a span of 21 bases. The CDR3 bases are TGCAGCTTAACCTTAGTCCGGGGTGGCGGCTACACCTTC. It encodes CSLTLVRGGGYTF.

J is TRBJ2-5 and V is TRBV6-1; TRBD2 is a possible D gene (5 bases). This CDR3 is 16 amino acids long. V lost 2 bases, J lost 4 bases, and 17 bases lay in between. Germline V gene data show CDR1 as MNHNS and CDR2 as SASEGT. The chain's CDR3 is CASSEMFGGIRETQYF. The DNA for the CDR3 is TGTGCCAGCAGTGAAATGTTCGGAGGTATTCGAGAGACCCAGTACTTC.

The CDR3 sequence: CASSPSDYTGELFF. Here the CDR3 DNA reads TGTGCCAGCTCACCTAGCGACTACACCGGGGAGCTGTTTTTT. The genes are TRBV18 and TRBJ2-2; tentatively, D is TRBD2 (5 bases). Trimming took 3 bases from V and 3 from J, leaving 8 bases between them. In germline, CDR1 is KGHSH, CDR2 LQKENI. CDR3 length equals 14 residues.

This chain uses TRBV7-6 with TRBJ2-7, with D possibly being TRBD2 (5 bases). Trimming removed 4 bases at V and 3 bases at J, with 22 bases between. This CDR3 has 17 amino acids. Germline V gene lookup returns CDR1 SGHVS and CDR2 FNYEAQ. In DNA, the CDR3 is TGTGCCAGCAGCTCCCCCGCCGGGATTAGGGATAGCTACGAGCAGTACTTC. It specifies CASSSPAGIRDSYEQYF.

CDR3 amino acids: CASSSPVVISGANVLTF. CDR3 DNA: TGTGCCAGCAGCTCCCCAGTAGTAATTTCTGGGGCCAACGTCCTGACTTTC. This sequence joins TRBV5-6 and TRBJ2-6; D is uncertain. Deletions cut 3 bases from V and 1 base from J, with 14 bases between. CDR3 length: 17 residues. From germline, CDR1 is SGHDT and CDR2 YYEEEE.

A word on this clone: Other DNA sequences of this sample code for an identical CDR3. The chain employs TRBV5-1 and TRBJ2-1; D remains ambiguous. CDR3 length equals 12 residues. CDR1 and CDR2 from the germline V gene are SGHRS and YFSETQ. V shed 0 bases and J shed 6 bases, with 4 bases lying between them. The CDR3 spells CASSLEGNEQFF. CDR3 in DNA: TGCGCCAGCAGCTTGGAGGGCAATGAGCAGTTCTTC.

V is TRBV6-1 and J is TRBJ1-1; D is ambiguous. The CDR3 extends over 12 amino acids. Trimming removed 8 bases at V and 1 base at J, with 8 bases between. CDR1 MNHNS and CDR2 SASEGT come from the germline V gene. The CDR3 is CASPGRNTEAFF. Here the CDR3 DNA reads TGTGCCAGCCCTGGGAGGAACACTGAAGCTTTCTTT.

The V and J genes are TRBV27 and TRBJ2-7; TRBD2 matches 11 bases. J gave up 7 bases and V 2 bases, and 10 bases lay outside the gene matches. CDR1 and CDR2 (germline): MNHEY, SMNVEV (reference sequence). The CDR3 is 16 residues long. CDR3 residues: CASSLMVAGGQGEQYF. Written as DNA, the CDR3 is TGTGCCAGCAGTTTAATGGTAGCGGGAGGGCAGGGGGAGCAGTACTTC.

The rearrangement joins TRBV10-3 to TRBJ1-5; D is undetermined. CDR3 size: 17 residues. Germline CDR1 is ENHRY and CDR2 is SYGVKD. The germline V and J ends were trimmed by 0 bases and 4 bases, with 16 bases remaining between them. The CDR3 DNA is TGTGCCATCAGTGAGTCGGCCAGTCATACCCGGAATCAGCCCCAGCATTTT. Translating it yields CAISESASHTRNQPQHF.